These T cell receptor beta chains were read from a single sample in a study of tumor-infiltrating T cells and Merkel cell polyomavirus. Profiling relied on immunoSEQ multiplex PCR, and the TCRdb table lists in-frame clones only, not all of them. The sample comprises around 25,000 clones, 87% of which are singletons, and roughly 2.5% rests with the top ten. The sequenced material came from lymph node tissue. Receptor source: a man in his fifties with Merkel cell carcinoma. CDR3s include the opening cysteine and the closing phenylalanine or tryptophan. A D gene is named only where the DNA matches it firmly. Only some rows state a clone size, as once, few, many or a class for expanded clones.

clone size,D gene,J gene,V gene,CDR3 DNA,CDR3 protein
-,-,TRBJ2-7,TRBV9,TGTGCCAGCAGCGCCTATTCAGCGGAGGGCTACGAGCAGTACTTC,CASSAYSAEGYEQYF
-,TRBD2,TRBJ2-7,TRBV6-6,TGTGCCAGCAGCCCGGGGGGTTCCTACGAGCAGTACTTC,CASSPGGSYEQYF
-,TRBD1,TRBJ2-5,TRBV7-2,TGTGCCAGCAGGGTTGGGACAGCCAAAGAGACCCAGTACTTC,CASRVGTAKETQYF
-,-,TRBJ1-1,TRBV28,TGTGCCAGCAATAAACCAAGGGGGGGTAGGACTGAAGCTTTCTTT,CASNKPRGGRTEAFF
-,-,TRBJ1-5,TRBV28,TGTGCCAGCACCTCGGAAGGGGAGGGCAATCAGCCCCAGCATTTT,CASTSEGEGNQPQHF
-,-,TRBJ2-5,TRBV11-2,TGTGCCAGCAGCTCGCGGACAGTCCAAGAGACCCAGTACTTC,CASSSRTVQETQYF
-,TRBD1,TRBJ1-4,TRBV5-1,TGCGCCAGCAGCATGGGACAGGCGAATGAAAAACTGTTTTTT,CASSMGQANEKLFF
-,-,TRBJ2-7,TRBV6-6,TGTGCCAGCAGTCCCCTGACGGAGACCTACGAGCAGTACTTC,CASSPLTETYEQYF
few,TRBD1,TRBJ1-2,TRBV29-1,TGCAGCGTTGATCAGGCAGGGGGCTTTGGCTACACCTTC,CSVDQAGGFGYTF
few,-,TRBJ1-1,TRBV6-6,TGTGCCAGCAGACCAATACCCCCGACACTGAACACTGAAGCTTTCTTT,CASRPIPPTLNTEAFF
-,TRBD1,TRBJ2-1,TRBV5-6,TGTGCCAGCATTGCTAGGACAGGCTGGAGGAGGAATGAGCAGTTCTTC,CASIARTGWRRNEQFF
-,TRBD1,TRBJ2-2,TRBV7-3,TGTGCCAGCAGCTTACACCTCCTGACAGGGGACACCGGGGAGCTGTTTTTT,CASSLHLLTGDTGELFF
-,-,TRBJ2-7,TRBV5-8,TGTGCCAGCAGCTTCCCGGTTTCCTACGAGCAGTACTTC,CASSFPVSYEQYF
-,TRBD1,TRBJ1-2,TRBV5-1,TGCGCCAGCAGCTCGGGCTCGGGACAGCTCAACTATGGCTACACCTTC,CASSSGSGQLNYGYTF
-,-,TRBJ1-1,TRBV6-5,TGTGCCAGCAGTACCACAGGGATCGAGGCTTTCTTT,CASSTTGIEAFF
-,TRBD2,TRBJ2-7,TRBV28,TGTGCCAGCAGTTTAGGAGGACTAGCGGGGGGTCGCCACTCCTACGAGCAGTACTTC,CASSLGGLAGGRHSYEQYF
-,TRBD1,TRBJ2-2,TRBV15,TGTGCCACCGGACAGGGGAACACCGGGGAGCTGTTTTTT,CATGQGNTGELFF
few,-,TRBJ1-2,TRBV6-5,TGTGCCAGCAGTTTGGCAGGGAACTATGGCTACACCTTC,CASSLAGNYGYTF
-,-,TRBJ2-2,TRBV6-1,TGTGCCAGCAGTGACGCGGCTATGAACACCGGGGAGCTGTTTTTT,CASSDAAMNTGELFF
-,-,TRBJ1-5,TRBV19,TGTGCCAGTACCGCCTATATGGCAGCTATCTTTGGGGCCAATCAGCCCCAGCATTTT,CASTAYMAAIFGANQPQHF
-,TRBD1,TRBJ1-4,TRBV5-1,TGCGCCAGCAGCTTGGGGGGACAGGGAGATGAAAAACTGTTTTTT,CASSLGGQGDEKLFF
-,-,TRBJ1-4,TRBV5-1,TGCGCCAGCAGCCCTAGAATTCCGGGACAAAGCCCTTATTTTGCAACTAATGAAAAACTGTTTTTT,CASSPRIPGQSPYFATNEKLFF
-,TRBD1,TRBJ2-7,TRBV10-3,TGTGCCATCAGTGAGGGACAGGAGATGGGGGAGCAGTACTTC,CAISEGQEMGEQYF
-,-,TRBJ2-7,TRBV2,TGTGCCAGCAGTGAAGCGGGCCAGTCCTACGAGCAGTACTTC,CASSEAGQSYEQYF
-,-,TRBJ1-4,TRBV18,TGTGCCAGCTCACCAAATGTCGGGGTTTCTAATGAAAAACTGTTTTTT,CASSPNVGVSNEKLFF
-,TRBD1,TRBJ1-1,TRBV7-8,TGTGCCAGCAGAAGCCGGGACAGTCGGACTGAAGCTTTCTTT,CASRSRDSRTEAFF
once,TRBD2,TRBJ2-2,TRBV27,TGTGCCACTTCGGGACTAGCGGGAGGGATCGGCACCGGGGAGCTGTTTTTT,CATSGLAGGIGTGELFF
-,-,TRBJ2-2,TRBV6-5,TGTGCCAGCAGTTACTGGACATACGGGGAGCTGTTTTTT,CASSYWTYGELFF
-,TRBD2,TRBJ2-4,TRBV18,TGTGCCAGCTCACGCTTCGCGGGGGACATTCAGTACTTC,CASSRFAGDIQYF
-,TRBD1,TRBJ2-5,TRBV19,TGTGCCAGTAGTAGCATAAGCTCCGGACAGGGGGAGACCCAGTACTTC,CASSSISSGQGETQYF
-,-,TRBJ1-2,TRBV6-5,TGTGCCAGCCGGGGGATGGAGGGCTACACCTTC,CASRGMEGYTF
-,TRBD1,TRBJ2-2,TRBV4-1,TGCGCCAGCAGCCCCCGGGGACAGGGGACCGGGGAGCTGTTTTTT,CASSPRGQGTGELFF
-,TRBD1,TRBJ1-2,TRBV5-4,TGTGCCAGCAGCTTGGGGGGACAGGTGGGGAACTATGGCTACACCTTC,CASSLGGQVGNYGYTF
-,TRBD2,TRBJ2-7,TRBV6-6,TGTGCCAGCTTTGGACTAGCGGGATCCCTAGACTACGAGCAGTACTTC,CASFGLAGSLDYEQYF
-,TRBD1,TRBJ1-1,TRBV5-4,TGTGCCAGCAGCTTATGGACAGGGGTCAAAGCTTTCTTT,CASSLWTGVKAFF
-,TRBD2,TRBJ2-1,TRBV6-5,TGTGCCAGCAGTTACGTGGTCGGTAGCGGGAATAATGAGCAGTTCTTC,CASSYVVGSGNNEQFF
few,TRBD1,TRBJ1-5,TRBV7-8,TGTGCCAGCAGCGTGGGTACTCAGGGGGCCAATCAGCCCCAGCATTTT,CASSVGTQGANQPQHF
-,-,TRBJ2-5,TRBV27,TGTGCCAGCAGTTTGGGGCAGACCCAGTACTTC,CASSLGQTQYF
-,TRBD1,TRBJ1-1,TRBV28,TGTGCCAGCAGTGACAGGGTTACTGAAGCTTTCTTT,CASSDRVTEAFF
few,TRBD2,TRBJ2-4,TRBV6-5,TGTGCCAGCAGCCGAGGGACTAGCTCCAAAAACATTCAGTACTTC,CASSRGTSSKNIQYF
-,TRBD1,TRBJ1-1,TRBV30,TGTGCCTGGAGTGTACTGGGACAGGGGAACACTGAAGCTTTCTTT,CAWSVLGQGNTEAFF
-,-,TRBJ1-1,TRBV6-1,TGTGCCAGCAGCCCCACAGGATCTGAAGCTTTCTTT,CASSPTGSEAFF
-,-,TRBJ1-2,TRBV18,TGTGCCAGCTCACCCGCGGCAGGGGATAGGTATGGCTACACCTTC,CASSPAAGDRYGYTF
-,TRBD2,TRBJ2-6,TRBV5-4,TGTGCCAGCAGCTCGCCTGCGGGGGGGATTACTGGGGCCAACGTCCTGACTTTC,CASSSPAGGITGANVLTF
-,-,TRBJ2-1,TRBV30,TGTGCCTGGAGTGTTACTAGAGGGGAGCAGTTCTTC,CAWSVTRGEQFF
-,-,TRBJ1-1,TRBV6-1,TGTGCCAGCCGGGCGGGGGGGGGTGGCACTGAAGCTTTCTTT,CASRAGGGGTEAFF
-,TRBD1,TRBJ1-5,TRBV19,TGTGCCAGTGAAAACAGGGGAGGTGGAAATCAGCCCCAGCATTTT,CASENRGGGNQPQHF
-,-,TRBJ1-2,TRBV7-9,TGTGCCAGCAGCTTTACCGGGACATCTCATTTCGGCTACACCTTC,CASSFTGTSHFGYTF
few,TRBD1,TRBJ1-6,TRBV6-6,TGTGCCAGCAGTTACTGGGGACAGGTCGGGTCACCCCTCCACTTT,CASSYWGQVGSPLHF
medium-sized,-,TRBJ2-2,TRBV6-4,TGTGCCAGCAGCACGAGCTTCTACACCGGGGAGCTGTTTTTT,CASSTSFYTGELFF
-,TRBD2,TRBJ2-3,TRBV4-3,TGCGCCAGCAGCCACCTGACTAGCGGGGGCACAGATACGCAGTATTTT,CASSHLTSGGTDTQYF
-,-,TRBJ2-7,TRBV4-1,TGCGCCAGCAGCCACCAAGTCGGTTTACGCGAGCAGTACTTC,CASSHQVGLREQYF
-,-,TRBJ1-2,TRBV4-2,TGTGCCAGCAGCCAAGGATCGAGCTATGGCTACACCTTC,CASSQGSSYGYTF
-,-,TRBJ2-1,TRBV5-1,TGCGCCAGCACCACGAATCCGGAGGGTGAGCAGTTCTTC,CASTTNPEGEQFF
-,-,TRBJ1-2,TRBV6-6,TGTGCCAGCAGGGATAGGACAGAGGACACCTTC,CASRDRTEDTF
-,TRBD1,TRBJ2-7,TRBV28,TGTGCCAGCAATGGACAGGACGGTTTCTGTGAGCAGTACTTC,CASNGQDGFCEQYF
-,TRBD1,TRBJ2-6,TRBV5-1,TGCGCCAGCAGCTTGAAGGACAGGGGGAGCTCTGGGGCCAACGTCCTGACTTTC,CASSLKDRGSSGANVLTF
-,TRBD1,TRBJ2-5,TRBV7-8,TGTGCCAGCAGCCTGGACAGGCCCCAAGAGACCCAGTACTTC,CASSLDRPQETQYF
-,TRBD1,TRBJ2-7,TRBV28,TGTGCCAGCAGTTTTCTAGGACAGGGGGCTTACGAGCAGTACTTC,CASSFLGQGAYEQYF
-,TRBD1,TRBJ2-4,TRBV7-9,TGTGCCAGCAGTAAATCTCCAGGGGGAGCCAAAAACATTCAGTACTTC,CASSKSPGGAKNIQYF